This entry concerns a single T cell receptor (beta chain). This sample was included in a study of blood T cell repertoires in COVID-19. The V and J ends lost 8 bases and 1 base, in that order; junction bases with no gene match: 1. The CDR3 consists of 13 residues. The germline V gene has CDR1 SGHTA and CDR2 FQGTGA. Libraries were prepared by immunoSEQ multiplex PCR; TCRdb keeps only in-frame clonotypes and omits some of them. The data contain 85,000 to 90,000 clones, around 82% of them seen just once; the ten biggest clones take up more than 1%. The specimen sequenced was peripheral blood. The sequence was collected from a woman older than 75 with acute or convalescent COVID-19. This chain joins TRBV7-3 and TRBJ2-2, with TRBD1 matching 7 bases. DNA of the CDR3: TGTGCCAGCCGACAGGGGAACACCGGGGAGCTGTTTTTT. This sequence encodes CASRQGNTGELFF. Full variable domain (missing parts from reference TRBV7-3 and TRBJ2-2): GAGVSQTPSNKVTEKGKYVELRCDPISGHTALYWYRQSLGQGPEFLIYFQGTGAADDSGLPNDRFFAVRPEGSVSTLKIQRTERGDSAVYLCASRQGNTGELFFGEGSRLTVL.